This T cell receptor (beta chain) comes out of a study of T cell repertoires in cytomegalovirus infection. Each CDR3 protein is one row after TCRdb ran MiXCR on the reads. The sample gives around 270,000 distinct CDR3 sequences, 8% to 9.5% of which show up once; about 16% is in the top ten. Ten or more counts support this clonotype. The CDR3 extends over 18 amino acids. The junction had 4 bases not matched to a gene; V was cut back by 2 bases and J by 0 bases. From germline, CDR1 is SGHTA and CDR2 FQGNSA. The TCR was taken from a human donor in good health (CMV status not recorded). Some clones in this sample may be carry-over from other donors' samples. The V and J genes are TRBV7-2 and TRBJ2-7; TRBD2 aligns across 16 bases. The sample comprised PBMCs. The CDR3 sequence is CASSLRGTSGRASYEQYF. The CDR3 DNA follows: TGTGCCAGCAGCTTAAGAGGGACTAGCGGGAGGGCCTCCTACGAGCAGTACTTC.